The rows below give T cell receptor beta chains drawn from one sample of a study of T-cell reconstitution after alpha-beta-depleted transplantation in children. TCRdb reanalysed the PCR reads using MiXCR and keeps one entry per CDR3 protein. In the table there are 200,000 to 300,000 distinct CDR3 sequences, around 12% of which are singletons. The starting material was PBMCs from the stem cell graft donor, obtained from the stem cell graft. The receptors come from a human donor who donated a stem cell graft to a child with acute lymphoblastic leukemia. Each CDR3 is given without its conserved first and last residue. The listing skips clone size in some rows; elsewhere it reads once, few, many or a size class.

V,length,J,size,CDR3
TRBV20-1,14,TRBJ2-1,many,SARDLREGSYNEQF
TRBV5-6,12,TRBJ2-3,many,ASSSDAITDTQY
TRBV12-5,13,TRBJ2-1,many,ASGSVSGRYNEQF
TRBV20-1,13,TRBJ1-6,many,SAISRGQRNSPLH
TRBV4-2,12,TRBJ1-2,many,ASSPPQPSRGYT
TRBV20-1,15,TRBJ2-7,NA,SAREVRASGRSYEQY
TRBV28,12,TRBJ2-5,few,ASRMDYERETQY
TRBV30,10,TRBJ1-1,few,AWSRQSTEAF
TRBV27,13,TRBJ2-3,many,ASSLQGQGWDTQY
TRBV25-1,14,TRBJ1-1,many,ASSDRAGGRNTEAF
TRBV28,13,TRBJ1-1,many,ASSPVDRVNTEAF
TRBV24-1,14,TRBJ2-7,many,ATSDSHRAGKYEQY
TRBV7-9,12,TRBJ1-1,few,ASSYRQGGTEAF
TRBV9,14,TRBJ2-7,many,ASSVAGTGSSYEQY
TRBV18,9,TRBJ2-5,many,ASSAGTLVD
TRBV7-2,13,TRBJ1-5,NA,ASSPRTGTNQPQH
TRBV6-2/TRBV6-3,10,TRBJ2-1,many,ASSYDGNEQF
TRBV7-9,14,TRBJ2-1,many,ASSPWTGGMYNEQF
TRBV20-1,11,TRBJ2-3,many,SAWDPTTDTQY
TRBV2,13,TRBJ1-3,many,ASRTGVFSGNTIY
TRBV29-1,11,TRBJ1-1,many,SVEGYPGREAF
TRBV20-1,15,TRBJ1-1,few,SARVPNLLTGDTEAF
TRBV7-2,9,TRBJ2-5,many,ASSSPSPQY
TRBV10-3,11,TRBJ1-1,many,AAAEGANTEAF
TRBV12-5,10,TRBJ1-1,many,ASGLDRVIAF
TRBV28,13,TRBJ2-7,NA,ATGGGPMLDYEQY
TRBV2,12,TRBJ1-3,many,ASRPAFSGNTIY